Shown below are 19 T cell receptor beta chains from a single sample sequenced in a study of regulatory T cells in long-lasting Graves disease. CDR3 regions were amplified by Arm-PCR using iRepertoire HTBI primers to build TCR beta libraries. MiXCR was run by TCRdb on the multiplex PCR reads, yielding one entry per CDR3 protein. This table has fewer than 450,000 distinct CDR3 sequences, about a fifth appearing once. The time point was: persistent/refractory GD, antithyroid drugs over 5 years with positive TRAb. The authors made the TCR library using RNA they extracted from PBMCs. This specimen was peripheral blood mononuclear cells (PBMCs), taken when the disease was refractory, from a patient treated with antithyroid drugs. These receptors came from a female donor with Graves disease.

This rearrangement joins TRBV6-5 to TRBJ2-7; possibly TRBD1 or TRBD2 for D (6 bases each). V lost 2 bases and J 5 bases, leaving 16 bases between the germline ends. CDR3 length equals 15 residues. CDR1 is MNHEY and CDR2 is SVGAGI in the germline V gene. CDR3: CASSYAGGEPHEQYF. Here the CDR3 DNA reads TGTGCCAGCAGTTACGCCGGGGGCGAGCCCCACGAGCAGTACTTC.

Many counts were recorded for this clonotype. This sequence joins TRBV20-1 and TRBJ2-5; 11 bases are a match to TRBD1. The germline CDR1 and CDR2 sequences are DFQATT and SNEGSKA (reference sequence). The trim removed 5 bases at V and 5 bases at J, leaving 1 base unmatched. The CDR3 is 12 amino acids. The CDR3 DNA sequence: TGCAGTGCTGGGACAGGGGGGGAGACCCAGTACTTC. Its protein product is CSAGTGGETQYF.

This clonotype was seen ten or more times. The chain uses TRBV20-1 and TRBJ1-5, with D unclear. V lost 3 bases to trimming and J lost 8 bases, with 11 bases between them. Germline CDR1 is DFQATT and CDR2 is SNEGSKA (reference sequence). The CDR3 length is 12 residues. The chain's CDR3 is CSARTGKEPQHF. The CDR3 nucleotides are TGCAGTGCTAGGACGGGTAAGGAGCCCCAGCATTTT.

This clonotype came up many times. V gene TRBV29-1 combines with J gene TRBJ2-7; D may correspond to TRBD1 or TRBD2 (5 bases each). Germline V gives CDR1 SQVTM, CDR2 ANQGSEA. CDR3 length: 13 residues. V was trimmed by 4 bases and J by 0 bases, leaving 10 bases between them. The CDR3 DNA reads TGCAGCGTTGCGCCCGGGACCTCCTACGAGCAGTACTTC. It codes for CSVAPGTSYEQYF.

This clonotype was seen at least ten times. V is TRBV2 and J is TRBJ2-7; 7 positions agree with TRBD1. The V segment lost 7 bases and the J segment 4 bases; nucleotides outside the gene matches: 10. The CDR3 has 14 amino acids. Germline V gene lookup returns CDR1 SNHLY and CDR2 FYNNEI. CDR3 DNA: TGTGCCAGCACCTGGGACAGACTAATGTACGAGCAGTACTTC. It yields the protein CASTWDRLMYEQYF.

The chain recombines TRBV9 with TRBJ2-7; D possibly matches TRBD1 or TRBD2 (6 bases each). V shed 0 bases and J shed 3 bases, with 10 bases lying between them. The CDR3 sequence is 14 residues long. Germline CDR1 reads SGDLS; CDR2 reads YYNGEE. The CDR3 here is CASSVGGAHYEQYF. The CDR3 bases are TGTGCCAGCAGCGTAGGGGGGGCCCACTACGAGCAGTACTTC.

Many counts were recorded for this clonotype. This chain uses TRBV12-3 or TRBV12-4 with TRBJ1-2, with no clear D. The CDR3 contains 14 residues. The germline V and J ends were trimmed by 0 bases and 4 bases, with 9 bases remaining between them. CDR3 amino acids: CASSLAEQIYGYTF. The CDR3 nucleotides read TGTGCCAGCAGTTTAGCAGAGCAAATCTATGGCTACACCTTC.

The table lists this clonotype with many counts. The V call is TRBV11-1, the J call TRBJ2-5, with 11 bases matching TRBD2. Germline CDR1 reads SGHAT; CDR2 reads FQDESV (reference sequence). The CDR3 is made up of 17 amino acids. J was trimmed by 5 bases and V by 2 bases; bases with no gene match: 10. CDR3 nucleotide sequence: TGTGCCAGCAGCTTACTCCTCGGGCTAGCGGGAGGTGAGACCCAGTACTTC. Translation: CASSLLLGLAGGETQYF. The whole variable domain, filled in from reference TRBV11-1 and TRBJ2-5, reads EAEVAQSPRYKITEKSQAVAFWCDPISGHATLYWYRQILGQGPELLVQFQDESVVDDSQLPKDRFSAERLKGVDSTLKIQPAELGDSAMYLCASSLLLGLAGGETQYFGPGTRLLVL.

This clonotype was seen only a few times. The chain employs TRBV7-9 and TRBJ2-1; TRBD1 matches 8 bases. TRBJ2-5 explains the end of the DNA better; the J call may be wrong. The CDR3 has 15 amino acids. The germline V gene encodes CDR1 SEHNR and CDR2 FQNEAQ (reference sequence). The chain's CDR3 is CASSLVRQGRETQYF. CDR3 nucleotides: TGTGCCAGCAGCTTAGTCAGACAGGGGCGAGAGACCCAGTACTTC.

This chain's CDR3 is CAITSDRGLETQYF. CDR3 DNA: TGTGCCATCACATCGGACAGGGGGCTTGAGACCCAGTACTTC. This chain links TRBV10-3 with TRBJ2-5, with 11 positions matching TRBD1. With V trimmed by 7 bases and J by 5 bases, 6 bases remained unmatched. CDR3 size: 14 residues. The germline V gene has CDR1 ENHRY and CDR2 SYGVKD.

The V call is TRBV5-5, the J call TRBJ1-5, with D unresolved. V lost 0 bases to trimming and J lost 6 bases, with 13 bases between them. The CDR3 contains 15 residues. The V gene's germline CDR1 is SGHKS and CDR2 YYEKEE (reference sequence). The DNA for the CDR3 is TGTGCCAGCAGCTTGGACGGGGAGTCTTCTCAGCCCCAGCATTTT. Its translation: CASSLDGESSQPQHF.

The chain employs TRBV4-1 and TRBJ1-3, with D possibly TRBD1 on 6 matching bases. Germline CDR1 reads MGHRA; CDR2 reads YSYEKL. The ends were cut back, 4 bases at V and 7 bases at J, with 17 bases in the middle. The CDR3 is 15 amino acids. The CDR3 DNA sequence: TGCGCCAGCAGCCTAGAGGGGGGGATGGCGAACACCATATATTTT. It is translated as CASSLEGGMANTIYF.

At least ten counts were recorded for this clonotype. The V gene is TRBV10-2, the J gene TRBJ1-1; D perhaps matches TRBD1 (5 bases). The V end was cut by 9 bases, the J end by 5 bases, with 10 bases between. This CDR3 has 11 residues. From germline, CDR1 is WSHSY and CDR2 SAAADI. The CDR3 region is CASTGRTEAFF. The CDR3 nucleotides are TGCGCCAGTACGGGGCGGACTGAAGCTTTCTTT.

A remark on this clonotype: Given a much more abundant clone one base away, this may be a read error. The gene calls are TRBV11-2 and TRBJ2-7; D is uncertain. Germline assignment: CDR1 SGHAT and CDR2 FQNNGV. The CDR3 contains 13 residues. The CDR3 region is CASSFSSTYEQCF. CDR3 coding DNA: TGTGCCAGCAGCTTCAGTAGTACCTACGAGCAGTGCTTC. Based on the CDR3 plus reference TRBV11-2 and TRBJ2-7, the full variable domain is EAGVAQSPRYKIIEKRQSVAFWCNPISGHATLYWYQQILGQGPKLLIQFQNNGVVDDSQLPKDRFSAERLKGVDSTLKIQPAKLEDSAVYLCASSFSSTYEQCFGPGTRLTVT.

V usage is TRBV29-1 and J usage is TRBJ1-2; 8 bases align to TRBD1. The CDR3 covers 12 residues. Per the germline V gene, CDR1 is SQVTM and CDR2 is ANQGSEA. The V gene end was trimmed by 5 bases and the J gene end by 3 bases; junction bases not matched to a gene: 2. CDR3 sequence reads: CSVKGQDYGYTF. CDR3 nucleotides: TGCAGCGTTAAGGGACAGGACTATGGCTACACCTTC.

A note on this clonotype: A much larger clonotype is one base distant, so this may be a read error. Here the CDR3 omits its conserved ending phenylalanine or tryptophan, so a read error is the likely source. The chain couples TRBV27 to TRBJ2-5; 7 nucleotides match TRBD1. J lost 4 bases, V lost 5 bases, and 13 bases had no gene match. Germline loops: CDR1 MNHEY, CDR2 SMNVEV (reference sequence). The length of the CDR3 is 16 residues. As DNA, the CDR3 is TGTGCCAGCAGTCCCGTTACAGGGGTTTCCCCAGAGACCCAGTACCTC. This translates into CASSPVTGVSPETQYL.

The chain couples TRBV7-3 to TRBJ2-2; possibly TRBD2 for D (7 bases). Trimming cost V 3 bases and J 5 bases, with 16 bases left between them. Per germline, CDR1 SGHTA and CDR2 FQGTGA. The CDR3 is 16 amino acids. CDR3 nucleotide sequence: TGTGCCAGCAGCTTGGGGGGGCAGGGTAGAACCGGGGAGCTGTTTTTT. This gives the protein CASSLGGQGRTGELFF.

At least ten counts were recorded for this clonotype. V and J are TRBV2 and TRBJ2-5; 10 nucleotides agree with TRBD2. With V trimmed by 6 bases and J by 5 bases, 6 bases remained unmatched. Germline lookup yields CDR1 SNHLY and CDR2 FYNNEI. The CDR3 length is 14 residues. The CDR3 loop reads CASRTGLASETQYF. CDR3 coding DNA: TGTGCCAGCAGAACGGGACTAGCGAGCGAGACCCAGTACTTC.

This clonotype was counted ten times or more. The chain couples TRBV28 to TRBJ1-4; D is unresolved. The CDR3 is made up of 14 amino acids. Between the trimmed V and J ends, which lost 2 bases and 4 bases, there was a span of 8 bases. The germline V gene has CDR1 MDHEN and CDR2 SYDVKM. CDR3 region: CASSLLSFNEKLFF. The CDR3 DNA reads TGTGCCAGCAGTTTACTGTCTTTTAATGAAAAACTGTTTTTT.